This passage covers 7 T cell receptor beta chains from one sample sequenced in a study of cytomegalovirus exposure and HLA in healthy donors. PCR amplification relied on 60 Vbeta primers (plus 13 Jbeta primers). Method: immunoSEQ multiplex PCR; TCRdb's copy keeps in-frame clones and lacks some. This table holds roughly 110,000 clones, approximately 76% found once. The sample consisted of PBMCs. These receptors all stem from a man aged 18 to 30 in good health and CMV-seronegative.

CDR3 coding DNA: TGCGCCAGCAGCCAAGATTGGGGGGTATCACCCCTCCACTTT. This sequence encodes CASSQDWGVSPLHF. This chain connects TRBV4-3 to TRBJ1-6; TRBD1 is a possible D gene (5 bases). Deletions cut 0 bases from V and 10 bases from J, with 10 bases between. This CDR3 is 14 amino acids long. CDR1 and CDR2 from the germline V gene are LGHNA and YSLEER.

This rearrangement joins TRBV19 to TRBJ2-1; the match to TRBD1 covers 9 bases. The ends lost 1 base at V and 5 bases at J; junction bases unmatched: 3. The CDR3 sequence is 15 residues long. Germline values: CDR1 LNHDA, CDR2 SQIVND (reference sequence). CDR3 residues: CASSIAGQGNNEQFF. CDR3 coding DNA: TGTGCCAGTAGTATAGCGGGACAGGGCAACAATGAGCAGTTCTTC.

The V gene is TRBV4-2, the J gene TRBJ2-3, with D maybe TRBD2 (7 bases). There are 17 residues in the CDR3. Germline assignment: CDR1 LGHNA and CDR2 YNFKEQ. The V end lost 0 bases, the J end lost 4 bases, and 17 bases lay between the germline ends. DNA of the CDR3: TGTGCCAGCAGCCAAGAAAAGGCCGGGGGGCCTTCAGATACGCAGTATTTT. Amino acids: CASSQEKAGGPSDTQYF.

For this clone: Germline is not matched at one junction end, which may reflect a read error. The chain is built from TRBV7-9 and TRBJ2-7, with 10 bases lining up with TRBD1. The CDR3 has 15 amino acids. Germline assignment: CDR1 SEHNR and CDR2 FQNEAQ (reference sequence). The CDR3 coding sequence is TGTTCCAGCAGCTTAGGACAGGGGGAATCCTACGAGCAGTACTTC. This gives the protein CSSSLGQGESYEQYF.

V gene TRBV28 combines with J gene TRBJ2-1; D is ambiguous. Germline V gene data show CDR1 as MDHEN and CDR2 as SYDVKM. Trimming took 7 bases from V and 3 from J, leaving 7 bases between them. The CDR3 is 12 amino acids. CDR3 nucleotide sequence: TGTGCCAGCAACGACAACTACAATGAGCAGTTCTTC. Its translation is CASNDNYNEQFF.

The rearrangement uses TRBV2 and TRBJ1-2, with D perhaps matching TRBD1 (6 bases). Trimming removed 9 bases from V and 8 bases from J, with 22 bases in between. The germline CDR1 and CDR2 sequences are SNHLY and FYNNEI. This CDR3 is 14 amino acids long. The CDR3 loop reads CASPGGGRTRGYTF. The CDR3 DNA follows: TGTGCCAGTCCCGGCGGGGGGCGAACTCGAGGCTACACCTTC.

The rearrangement joins TRBV4-2 to TRBJ2-4; 13 nucleotides line up with TRBD2. This CDR3 has 20 residues. Per the germline V gene, CDR1 is LGHNA and CDR2 is YNFKEQ. With V trimmed by 2 bases and J by 4 bases, 14 bases remained unmatched. The CDR3 loop is CASSQSGGLAGAPAKNIQYF. The CDR3 DNA is TGTGCCAGCAGCCAATCCGGCGGACTAGCGGGGGCCCCAGCTAAAAACATTCAGTACTTC.